This is a list of T cell receptor beta chains from one sample in a study of cytomegalovirus exposure and HLA in healthy donors. Sequenced by immunoSEQ multiplex PCR; TCRdb stores in-frame clones only, minus some. The sample has over 150,000 clones, about 80% seen once. The sequencing sample was made of PBMCs. These receptors all come from a man aged 18 to 35 in good health and CMV-seronegative. CDR3s leave out the opening cysteine and the closing phenylalanine or tryptophan. Each record gives: CDR3 length, V gene, CDR3 protein.

cdr3_length: 13
v_call: TRBV7-2
cdr3_aa: ASSLPGFEIYGYT

cdr3_length: 13
v_call: TRBV2
cdr3_aa: ASGSGTGYNSPLH

cdr3_length: 10
v_call: TRBV18
cdr3_aa: ASSRDRNEQY

cdr3_length: 11
v_call: TRBV5-6
cdr3_aa: ASSLSGHYEQY

cdr3_length: 12
v_call: TRBV7-8
cdr3_aa: ASSLEDGNQPQH

cdr3_length: 13
v_call: TRBV6-1
cdr3_aa: ASSEHRNSGNTIY

cdr3_length: 12
v_call: TRBV7-9
cdr3_aa: ASSFGGAYNEQF

cdr3_length: 13
v_call: TRBV18
cdr3_aa: ASSPTGGENTEAF

cdr3_length: 11
v_call: TRBV14
cdr3_aa: ASSQVQGGEQF

cdr3_length: 12
v_call: TRBV4-3
cdr3_aa: ASSQDRVGNEQF

cdr3_length: 15
v_call: TRBV7-6
cdr3_aa: ASSLTGGLGVTGELF

cdr3_length: 14
v_call: TRBV4-1
cdr3_aa: ASSQEGQGYTGELF

cdr3_length: 14
v_call: TRBV7-6
cdr3_aa: ASSLGQIYSYNEQF

cdr3_length: 12
v_call: TRBV10-3
cdr3_aa: AISESGRDYGYT

cdr3_length: 11
v_call: TRBV10-3
cdr3_aa: ATPVQGAVGYT

cdr3_length: 13
v_call: TRBV28
cdr3_aa: ASSLGRRVNTEAF

cdr3_length: 13
v_call: TRBV6-1
cdr3_aa: ASSLSTGGSYEQY

cdr3_length: 16
v_call: TRBV4-2
cdr3_aa: ASSQPPGAQASYNEQF

cdr3_length: 15
v_call: TRBV15
cdr3_aa: ATSRGGASGTLYEQY

cdr3_length: 12
v_call: TRBV7-8
cdr3_aa: ASKAGQGNQPQH

cdr3_length: 14
v_call: TRBV27
cdr3_aa: ASSLEGRGWVYEQY

cdr3_length: 13
v_call: TRBV10-2
cdr3_aa: ASSDLGQEEETQY

cdr3_length: 12
v_call: TRBV30
cdr3_aa: AWSVMGQYNEQF

cdr3_length: 13
v_call: TRBV6-1
cdr3_aa: ASSGMGQGGETQY

cdr3_length: 13
v_call: TRBV6-5
cdr3_aa: ASSLSTSSYNEQF

cdr3_length: 18
v_call: TRBV5-5
cdr3_aa: ASSLGLRDPLARGNQPQH

cdr3_length: 13
v_call: TRBV7-3
cdr3_aa: ASSRTSGDTDTQY

cdr3_length: 11
v_call: TRBV10-2
cdr3_aa: ASTSTGNYGYT

cdr3_length: 12
v_call: TRBV6-1
cdr3_aa: ASLLDRGGNTIY

cdr3_length: 12
v_call: TRBV6-5
cdr3_aa: ASSLTTGNYGYT

cdr3_length: 12
v_call: TRBV6-5
cdr3_aa: ASRRKPDIREQY

cdr3_length: 13
v_call: TRBV9
cdr3_aa: ASSATGVLNSPLH